The rows below give T cell receptor beta chains drawn from one sample of a study of blood T cell repertoires in COVID-19. Assay used: immunoSEQ multiplex PCR; TCRdb lists only in-frame clones, some missing. This table holds about 270,000 clones, approximately 86% found once. Input material: PBMCs or T cells enriched from blood (not recorded which). The receptors were gathered from a woman aged 25-40 years who had recovered from COVID-19. Each CDR3 is given with its conserved first and last residue. The D gene is left open where the match is weak. Size values are once, few and many counts, or a class for expanded clones, and some rows have none.

-	TRBJ1-1	-	TRBV30	TGTGCCTGGAGTGCCCCTCAGGGAAGGAACACTGAAGCTTTCTTT	CAWSAPQGRNTEAFF
-	TRBJ2-7	-	TRBV4-3	TGCGCCAGCAGCCAAGGGACTGAGAGCTCCTACGAGCAGTACTTC	CASSQGTESSYEQYF
-	TRBJ2-7	TRBD1	TRBV19	TGTGCCAGTGCCGAATCGGGACAGGGGCTTTCAAAGTACTTC	CASAESGQGLSKYF
-	TRBJ1-6	TRBD1	TRBV24-1	TGTGCCACCAGTGATGTGACAGGGTCACCCCTCCACTTT	CATSDVTGSPLHF
few	TRBJ1-1	-	TRBV3-1/TRBV3-2	TGTGCCAGCAGCCAAGATCCGGTGAACACTGAAGCTTTCTTT	CASSQDPVNTEAFF
few	TRBJ1-5	TRBD1	TRBV28	TGTGCCAGCAGTGGACAGGGTAATCAGCCCCAGCATTTT	CASSGQGNQPQHF
once	TRBJ1-5	-	TRBV19	TGTGCCAGTAGTAAGGCGGGATACCATCAGCCCCAGCATTTT	CASSKAGYHQPQHF
-	TRBJ2-3	TRBD2	TRBV5-1	TGCGCCAGCAGCATAATACCGGGACTAGCGGGCGCTGACACGCAGTATTTT	CASSIIPGLAGADTQYF
-	TRBJ2-1	-	TRBV3-1/TRBV3-2	TGTGCCAGCAGCCAAGGGACAGTTGGGGCCTACAATGAGCAGTTCTTC	CASSQGTVGAYNEQFF
-	TRBJ1-2	-	TRBV6-5	TGTGCCAGCTCCCTTCCCCTATATGGCTACACCTTC	CASSLPLYGYTF
-	TRBJ1-1	-	TRBV9	TGTGCCAGCAGCGAGAGACAGGTCACTGAAGCTTTCTTT	CASSERQVTEAFF
once	TRBJ2-1	TRBD2	TRBV5-5	TGTGCCAGCAGCTTGAAACCTAGCGGGGACAATGAGCAGTTCTTC	CASSLKPSGDNEQFF
-	TRBJ2-3	-	TRBV9	TGTGCCAGCAGCGACAGGGTTTTTGGCACCAGCACAGATACGCAGTATTTT	CASSDRVFGTSTDTQYF
-	TRBJ2-6	-	TRBV4-3	TGCGCCAGCAGTTGGGGGGTTCTCTCTGGGGCCAACGTCCTGACTTTC	CASSWGVLSGANVLTF
-	TRBJ2-3	-	TRBV10-2	TGCGCCAGCAGTGAGCCGGGAGGGACAGGGAACGCAGATACGCAGTATTTT	CASSEPGGTGNADTQYF
-	TRBJ2-1	-	TRBV21-1	TGTGCCAGCAGCAAAGGTGCGGTTAAGGGGAATGAGCAGTTCTTC	CASSKGAVKGNEQFF
once	TRBJ2-7	-	TRBV28	TGTGCCAGCATGGGGCAGGGCACCGTTAGCGAGCAGTACTTC	CASMGQGTVSEQYF
-	TRBJ2-3	-	TRBV27	TGTGCCAGCAGTCTCATAGGCACAGATACGCAGTATTTT	CASSLIGTDTQYF
-	TRBJ1-2	TRBD1	TRBV24-1	TGTGCCACCAGTGAGGAACAGGGGGGGAGAGGCTACACCTTC	CATSEEQGGRGYTF
-	TRBJ1-1	-	TRBV28	TGTGCCAGCAGTTTACCAGGCCAGGGCACTGAAGCTTTCTTT	CASSLPGQGTEAFF
once	TRBJ1-1	-	TRBV25-1	TGTGCCAGCAGTGAGGGGGGGACGGCCTTGGGCACTGAAGCTTTCTTT	CASSEGGTALGTEAFF
-	TRBJ1-6	-	TRBV6-5	TGTGCCAGCAGTTATCAGGACAGTGGGCATTCACCCCTCCACTTT	CASSYQDSGHSPLHF
-	TRBJ2-4	-	TRBV6-5	TGTGCCAGCACCCTTCCTAATGGAGCCAAAAACATTCAGTACTTC	CASTLPNGAKNIQYF
few	TRBJ2-3	TRBD2	TRBV7-9	TGTGCCAGCAGCTTTGGACTAGCGGGTTTCACAGATACGCAGTATTTT	CASSFGLAGFTDTQYF
-	TRBJ2-5	-	TRBV7-3	TGTGCCAGCAGCCGCGGGGAGACCCAGTACTTC	CASSRGETQYF